Listed here are 27 T cell receptor beta chains from one sample, sequenced in a study of T cells expressing NK-cell markers. TCRdb reprocessed the 5' RACE reads and reports one entry per CDR3 protein, with no DNA. This listing includes roughly 120,000 distinct CDR3 sequences. The sequencing sample was made of blood T cells: a sorted CD56 or NKG2C T cell subset, CD4+ or CD8+ T cells, or bulk PBMC T cells (not recorded which). Every receptor here comes from a woman between 18 and 75 years old in good health.

This chain connects TRBV7-9 to TRBJ1-5; TCRdb gives TRBD1 as the D gene, but with no DNA this cannot be confirmed. Per the germline V gene, CDR1 is SEHNR and CDR2 is FQNEAQ (reference sequence). CDR3 length: 12 amino acids. The CDR3 sequence: CASSLGGGPQHF. Based on the CDR3 plus reference TRBV7-9 and TRBJ1-5, the full variable domain is DTGVSQNPRHKITKRGQNVTFRCDPISEHNRLYWYRQTLGQGPEFLTYFQNEAQLEKSRLLSDRFSAERPKGSFSTLEIQRTEQGDSAMYLCASSLGGGPQHFGDGTRLSIL.

The chain has TRBV12-3 or TRBV12-4 and TRBJ2-2. The CDR3 sequence is 15 residues long. CDR3 in amino acids: CASSLILRGTGELFF.

This rearrangement joins TRBV7-2 to TRBJ2-7; TCRdb names TRBD2, which stays unverified in the absence of DNA. CDR1 and CDR2 from the germline V gene are SGHTA and FQGNSA. The CDR3 length is 17 residues. CDR3 in amino acids: CASRGDTRLGLAGGEYF.

Here the CDR3 reads CSAETSENQPQHF. V gene TRBV20-1 combines with J gene TRBJ1-5. This CDR3 spans 13 amino acids. Germline-derived CDR1 and CDR2 are DFQATT and SNEGSKA (reference sequence).

V gene TRBV5-1 combines with J gene TRBJ2-1; as DNA is missing, the TRBD2 call by TCRdb cannot be tested. The germline V gene has CDR1 SGHRS and CDR2 YFSETQ. The length of the CDR3 is 15 residues. CDR3 amino acids: CASSLGTSGSTEQFF.

This chain connects TRBV12-3 or TRBV12-4 to TRBJ1-2; the D call of TRBD1 rests on TCRdb alone, since no DNA is present to check it. This CDR3 has 12 amino acids. CDR3: CASRTGEDGYTF.

The chain links TRBV29-1 to TRBJ1-2; the TCRdb D gene call, TRBD1, has no DNA to confirm it. The CDR3 consists of 13 residues. Germline CDR1 SQVTM, CDR2 ANQGSEA. The chain's CDR3 is CSVGGAADYGYTF.

The gene calls are TRBV28 and TRBJ1-1. Germline CDR1 is MDHEN and CDR2 is SYDVKM. The CDR3 consists of 14 residues. The CDR3 here is CASSLQAEDIGAFF.

The J gene is TRBJ2-3, the V gene TRBV6-1; the TRBD1 assignment by TCRdb is unverifiable without DNA. From germline, CDR1 is MNHNS and CDR2 SASEGT. The CDR3 totals 17 residues. CDR3 amino acids: CASSEAVGTGGRDTQYF.

The V call is TRBV3-1, the J call TRBJ2-1. The CDR3 spans 13 residues. CDR1 is LGHDT, CDR2 YNNKEL, per germline (reference sequence). The CDR3 spells CASSQDYTNEQFF.

The chain is built from TRBV28 and TRBJ2-5; as DNA is missing, the TRBD1 call by TCRdb cannot be tested. The CDR3 loop spans 16 amino acids. In germline, CDR1 is MDHEN, CDR2 SYDVKM. The CDR3 sequence: CASSLPVRQGEETQYF.

V usage is TRBV6-1 and J usage is TRBJ2-7; the D call of TRBD1 rests on TCRdb alone, since no DNA is present to check it. Germline loops: CDR1 MNHNS, CDR2 SASEGT. This CDR3 spans 13 amino acids. CDR3 amino acids: CASSTGHPYEQYF.

The chain carries TRBV15 and TRBJ1-1; without DNA, the TCRdb call of TRBD1 cannot be checked. This CDR3 has 15 residues. CDR1 and CDR2 from the germline V gene are LNHNV and YYDKDF (reference sequence). The CDR3 spells CATSRPDRENTEAFF. The variable domain in full, with the rest retrieved from reference TRBV15 and TRBJ1-1, is DAMVIQNPRYQVTQFGKPVTLSCSQTLNHNVMYWYQQKSSQAPKLLFHYYDKDFNNEADTPDNFQSRRPNTSFCFLDIRSPGLGDTAMYLCATSRPDRENTEAFFGQGTRLTVV.

V usage is TRBV23-1 and J usage is TRBJ2-2. TRBV23-1 is an ORF, and what it does is uncertain. The CDR3 runs to 15 residues. The CDR3 here is CASSQFSWSSGELFF.

This chain joins TRBV7-2 and TRBJ2-1; TCRdb reports TRBD2, a call that lacks DNA to check it against. Germline lookup yields CDR1 SGHTA and CDR2 FQGNSA. The CDR3 spans 15 residues. This CDR3 is CASSLLTSAGNEQFF.

CDR3 protein: CASSRWWGDTQYF. V and J are TRBV19 and TRBJ2-3. The V gene's germline CDR1 is LNHDA and CDR2 SQIVND (reference sequence). This CDR3 has 13 residues.

The chain couples TRBV28 to TRBJ1-1. The CDR3 spans 15 residues. Germline V gene sequence: CDR1 MDHEN, CDR2 SYDVKM. The CDR3: CASSLWRSMNTEAFF.

The genes are TRBV12-3 or TRBV12-4 and TRBJ2-2; TCRdb calls TRBD1, which cannot be checked without DNA. This CDR3 has 16 residues. The CDR3 loop reads CASSFPRSPGTGELFF.

V is TRBV28 and J is TRBJ2-5; lacking DNA, the TRBD1 call made by TCRdb goes unchecked. CDR3 length: 14 residues. Germline lookup yields CDR1 MDHEN and CDR2 SYDVKM. CDR3 amino acids: CASSEPAGQETQYF.

This chain joins TRBV7-6 and TRBJ1-1; TCRdb returns TRBD1, unconfirmable since there is no DNA. The CDR3 length is 16 residues. Germline V gene sequence: CDR1 SGHVS, CDR2 FNYEAQ. CDR3 amino acids: CASSLGQGPMNTEAFF.

The V call is TRBV4-3, the J call TRBJ2-3; the TCRdb D gene call, TRBD1, has no DNA to confirm it. The length of the CDR3 is 15 residues. Germline lookup yields CDR1 LGHNA and CDR2 YSLEER. This chain's CDR3 is CASSRGQGDTDTQYF.

CDR3 protein: CASSFTEVPQETQYF. The J gene is TRBJ2-5, the V gene TRBV28; TCRdb calls TRBD2, which cannot be checked without DNA. Germline V gives CDR1 MDHEN, CDR2 SYDVKM. The CDR3 is 15 residues long.

This chain connects TRBV9 to TRBJ2-4. CDR1 and CDR2 (germline): SGDLS, YYNGEE. This CDR3 is 16 amino acids long. CDR3 region: CASSVEGLGDKNIQYF.

The chain carries TRBV10-3 and TRBJ2-7; without DNA, the TCRdb call of TRBD1 cannot be checked. The length of the CDR3 is 15 residues. Germline lookup yields CDR1 ENHRY and CDR2 SYGVKD. CDR3 amino acids: CAISGMDTDSYEQYF.

The V call is TRBV29-1, the J call TRBJ2-7; the TCRdb D gene call, TRBD1, has no DNA to confirm it. CDR3 length: 13 residues. Germline values: CDR1 SQVTM, CDR2 ANQGSEA. The CDR3 loop reads CSVLDTNSYEQYF.

The J gene is TRBJ2-2, the V gene TRBV12-3 or TRBV12-4; TCRdb reports TRBD1, a call that lacks DNA to check it against. The CDR3 extends over 15 amino acids. CDR3 amino acids: CASRGPPPNTGELFF.

V is TRBV5-1 and J is TRBJ2-7; the TCRdb D gene call, TRBD2, has no DNA to confirm it. Germline CDR1 is SGHRS and CDR2 is YFSETQ. The CDR3 consists of 15 residues. CDR3 residues: CASSLGLAGDWEQYF.